These 17 T cell receptor beta chains were sequenced from one sample in a study of human CD8 memory T cell subsets. A UMI-labeled 5' RACE approach was the method that produced the TCR beta libraries. From the 5' RACE reads, TCRdb lists one entry per CDR3 protein and no DNA. The table lists about 6,200 distinct CDR3 sequences. Sample: CD8+ effector memory T cells (TEM) sorted from PBMCs. Subset defined: effector memory CD8 T cells, CCR7- CD45RO+ CD95+. These receptors all stem from a human donor in good health.

The genes are TRBV20-1 and TRBJ2-7; absent DNA, TCRdb's TRBD1 call cannot be checked. Germline V lookup: CDR1 DFQATT, CDR2 SNEGSKA (reference sequence). The CDR3 sequence is 14 residues long. CDR3 sequence: CSVTSRGTIYEQYF.

CDR3 protein: CAWSGTSGRVDTQYF. This sequence joins TRBV30 and TRBJ2-3; TCRdb designates TRBD2, a call that cannot be tested without DNA. This CDR3 has 15 residues. Germline V lookup: CDR1 GTSNPN, CDR2 SVGIG (reference sequence).

The rearrangement links TRBV6-6 to TRBJ2-7; the D call of TRBD2 rests on TCRdb alone, since no DNA is present to check it. CDR1 and CDR2 from the germline V gene are MNHNY and SVGAGI (reference sequence). This CDR3 region has 15 residues. CDR3 loop: CASSETGTRAYEQYF.

This clonotype is called medium-sized based on its frequency. V usage is TRBV7-6 and J usage is TRBJ1-3; there is no DNA to check the TCRdb D call of TRBD1. CDR3 length equals 17 residues. Germline V gene sequence: CDR1 SGHVS, CDR2 FNYEAQ. The CDR3 region is CASSFPETGDSGNTIYF.

This CDR3 reads CASSTRLAGGPYEQYF. V and J are TRBV6-1 and TRBJ2-7; the D call of TRBD2 rests on TCRdb alone, since no DNA is present to check it. Germline V gene data show CDR1 as MNHNS and CDR2 as SASEGT. CDR3 size: 16 residues.

The rearrangement uses TRBV5-6 and TRBJ1-2; TCRdb picks TRBD1, but there is no DNA to check that call. Germline-derived CDR1 and CDR2 are SGHDT and YYEEEE. The CDR3 extends over 13 amino acids. The CDR3 spells CASGTPLSDGYTF.

The chain is built from TRBV5-4 and TRBJ2-7. Germline CDR1 is SGHNT and CDR2 is YYREEE (reference sequence). This CDR3 is 13 amino acids long. This CDR3 is CASSLDSPYEQYF.

V gene TRBV7-3 combines with J gene TRBJ2-1; TCRdb picks TRBD2, but there is no DNA to check that call. Germline loops: CDR1 SGHTA, CDR2 FQGTGA. The CDR3 has 19 amino acids. CDR3 residues: CASSLLAGGPGNSYNEQFF.

This chain connects TRBV29-1 to TRBJ2-1; TCRdb's D gene call, TRBD2, goes unchecked for lack of DNA. This CDR3 is 15 amino acids long. Germline V lookup: CDR1 SQVTM, CDR2 ANQGSEA. CDR3: CSATGLAGRYNEQFF.

V and J are TRBV7-9 and TRBJ2-4; absent DNA, TCRdb's TRBD1 call cannot be checked. Per germline, CDR1 SEHNR and CDR2 FQNEAQ (reference sequence). The length of the CDR3 is 14 residues. The CDR3 loop is CASSLGQGGNIQYF. Combining the CDR3 with reference TRBV7-9 and TRBJ2-4 gives the whole variable domain DTGVSQNPRHKITKRGQNVTFRCDPISEHNRLYWYRQTLGQGPEFLTYFQNEAQLEKSRLLSDRFSAERPKGSFSTLEIQRTEQGDSAMYLCASSLGQGGNIQYFGAGTRLSVL.

The chain is built from TRBV6-1 and TRBJ1-5; the D call of TRBD1 rests on TCRdb alone, since no DNA is present to check it. This CDR3 comprises 14 residues. Germline CDR1 is MNHNS and CDR2 is SASEGT. The chain's CDR3 is CASYGRGTNQPQHF.

The chain joins TRBV4-1 to TRBJ2-7; TCRdb designates TRBD1, a call that cannot be tested without DNA. The CDR3 is 13 amino acids. Germline V gene lookup returns CDR1 MGHRA and CDR2 YSYEKL. The CDR3 here is CASSQGQPGEQYF.

This sequence joins TRBV28 and TRBJ2-7; the TCRdb D gene call, TRBD1, has no DNA to confirm it. The CDR3 loop spans 13 amino acids. CDR1 and CDR2 from the germline V gene are MDHEN and SYDVKM. CDR3: CASSLGGAKEQYF.

V usage is TRBV5-4 and J usage is TRBJ2-1; checking the TCRdb D call of TRBD2 is not possible without DNA. There are 14 residues in the CDR3. Germline loops: CDR1 SGHNT, CDR2 YYREEE (reference sequence). The CDR3 here is CASSTSQELYEQFF.

This chain joins TRBV5-5 and TRBJ2-7; lacking DNA, the TRBD2 call made by TCRdb goes unchecked. The germline V gene has CDR1 SGHKS and CDR2 YYEKEE (reference sequence). The CDR3 covers 15 residues. The CDR3 loop reads CASSAMGDFSYEQYF.

The chain combines TRBV11-2 with TRBJ2-1; TCRdb's assignment of TRBD1 cannot be checked, as there is no DNA. This CDR3 has 12 amino acids. Germline loops: CDR1 SGHAT, CDR2 FQNNGV. The CDR3 spells CASSLSGGEQFF.

This clonotype is identified as medium-sized (0.01 to 0.1%) from frequency. The chain carries TRBV27 and TRBJ2-1; TCRdb's D call of TRBD1 is untestable without DNA. Germline values: CDR1 MNHEY, CDR2 SMNVEV (reference sequence). This CDR3 comprises 15 residues. CDR3 protein: CASSPAGQGYDEQFF.